What follows are 20 T cell receptor beta chains derived from one specimen sequenced in a study of shared clonotypes between healthy human individuals. TCRdb's table, derived via immunoSEQ multiplex PCR, lists solely in-frame clones and lacks some. The table lists a few million clones, over 85% of them singletons. Source material: naive CD4+ T cells sorted from blood. Subset here: CD45RA+ positively selected. These receptor sequences come from a man in his late teens or twenties in good health.

This clone was recorded a few times. The sample carries other DNA sequences with the same CDR3. V is TRBV11-2 and J is TRBJ1-1; no definite D call. CDR3 length: 12 amino acids. CDR1 is SGHAT and CDR2 is FQNNGV in the germline V gene. The ends were cut back, 4 bases at V and 1 base at J, with 4 bases in the middle. CDR3 amino acids: CASSSQNTEAFF. Written as DNA, the CDR3 is TGTGCCAGCAGCTCGCAGAACACTGAAGCTTTCTTT.

The gene calls are TRBV5-4 and TRBJ1-1; 9 bases match TRBD1. CDR1 and CDR2 from the germline V gene are SGHNT and YYREEE (reference sequence). The CDR3 sequence is 15 residues long. With 4 bases clipped from V and 5 bases from J, the junction kept 9 bases outside the gene matches. This CDR3 reads CASSPNTGGRTEAFF. The CDR3 region has the DNA TGTGCCAGCAGCCCCAATACAGGGGGCCGAACTGAAGCTTTCTTT.

The chain carries TRBV25-1 and TRBJ2-7; D uncertain. The V and J ends lost 7 bases and 3 bases respectively, with 10 bases between them. This CDR3 spans 12 amino acids. Germline CDR1 MGHDK, CDR2 SYGVNS. Here the CDR3 DNA reads TGTGCCAGCACCCGACCGATCTACGAGCAGTACTTC. Translating it yields CASTRPIYEQYF.

There are a few counts of this clone. The V gene is TRBV6-5, the J gene TRBJ1-2; a possible D gene is TRBD1 (5 bases). Looked up from germline, CDR1 is MNHEY and CDR2 is SVGAGI. The CDR3 extends over 12 amino acids. V lost 6 bases and J lost 14, with 19 bases in between. The chain's CDR3 is CASRPGQGGLTF. The DNA for the CDR3 is TGTGCCAGCAGGCCAGGGCAGGGAGGGCTAACCTTC.

As to this clone: Other DNA sequences from this sample encode an identical CDR3 as well. The chain carries TRBV5-1 and TRBJ1-3, with D hard to call. The CDR3 consists of 13 residues. Trimming stripped 1 base from V and 3 bases from J, with 5 bases between. Germline V lookup: CDR1 SGHRS, CDR2 YFSETQ. The CDR3 bases are TGCGCCAGCAGCTTGACGGGTGGAAACACCATATATTTT. Residues: CASSLTGGNTIYF.

The rearrangement uses TRBV7-9 and TRBJ1-1, with D perhaps TRBD1 (6 bases). Germline V gene sequence: CDR1 SEHNR, CDR2 FQNEAQ (reference sequence). The V and J ends lost 3 bases and 0 bases respectively, with 8 bases between them. This CDR3 contains 14 residues. The CDR3 DNA sequence: TGTGCCAGCAGCTTGGAGGGGGTGAACACTGAAGCTTTCTTT. Translation: CASSLEGVNTEAFF.

To note about this clone: This CDR3 is also generated by other DNA sequences in the sample. V and J are TRBV5-1 and TRBJ2-3; no clear D. This CDR3 comprises 14 residues. The germline CDR1 and CDR2 sequences are SGHRS and YFSETQ. V lost 0 bases and J 2 bases, leaving 7 bases between the germline ends. Written as DNA, the CDR3 is TGCGCCAGCAGCTTGGGTGGGAACACAGATACGCAGTATTTT. Amino acids: CASSLGGNTDTQYF.

This clone appeared a single time. This chain links TRBV12-5 with TRBJ2-1; a weak D match, TRBD1 (5 bases). CDR3 length: 13 amino acids. Between the trimmed V and J ends, which lost 1 base and 15 bases, there was a span of 16 bases. The V gene's germline CDR1 is LGHNT and CDR2 FRNRAP. As DNA, the CDR3 is TGTGCTAGTGGTTTGGACGGCTACCAGGGCCCGTTCTTC. Translated: CASGLDGYQGPFF. The whole variable domain, filled in from reference TRBV12-5 and TRBJ2-1, reads DARVTQTPRHKVTEMGQEVTMRCQPILGHNTVFWYRQTMMQGLELLAYFRNRAPLDDSGMPKDRFSAEMPDATLATLKIQPSEPRDSAVYFCASGLDGYQGPFFGPGTRLTVL.

For the CDR3, the DNA is TGTGCCAGCAGTCGGACAGAAGTCTGGGATACGCAGTATTTT. It specifies CASSRTEVWDTQYF. The V call is TRBV2, the J call TRBJ2-3, with D possibly TRBD1 on 6 matching bases. The CDR3 consists of 14 residues. The V and J ends lost 5 bases and 6 bases respectively, with 15 bases between them. Germline V gene data show CDR1 as SNHLY and CDR2 as FYNNEI.

This clone was detected a few times. The CDR3 protein is CAWTVPSTGGGSPLHF. As DNA, the CDR3 is TGTGCCTGGACCGTCCCTTCGACAGGGGGCGGGTCACCCCTCCACTTT. The chain uses TRBV30 and TRBJ1-6, with TRBD1 matching over 10 bases. J was trimmed by 10 bases and V by 4 bases; bases with no gene match: 13. Germline V CDR1 and CDR2: GTSNPN, SVGIG (reference sequence). The CDR3 spans 16 residues.

The rearrangement links TRBV30 to TRBJ1-1, with D maybe TRBD1 (5 bases). This CDR3 is built from 14 residues. V was cut by 2 bases and J by 5 bases, with 15 bases left in between. CDR1 is GTSNPN, CDR2 SVGIG, per germline (reference sequence). CDR3 nucleotides: TGTGCCTGGAGTCTAGGGGCTCAGAGTACTGAAGCTTTCTTT. It specifies CAWSLGAQSTEAFF.

CDR3 DNA sequence: TGCGCCAGCAGCTCGTGGGGACAGGGCTATGGCTACACCTTC. Translation: CASSSWGQGYGYTF. The chain is built from TRBV5-1 and TRBJ1-2, with TRBD1 matching over 9 bases. The CDR3 runs 14 residues. Per the germline V gene, CDR1 is SGHRS and CDR2 is YFSETQ. Germline trimming cut 3 bases from V and 4 bases from J; bases unmatched to any gene: 4.

The chain joins TRBV9 to TRBJ2-7; 9 nucleotides match TRBD1. Germline trimming cut 4 bases from V and 8 bases from J; bases unmatched to any gene: 10. The CDR3 contains 14 residues. From germline, CDR1 is SGDLS and CDR2 YYNGEE. CDR3 sequence: CASSSSGTGTQQYF. Here the CDR3 DNA reads TGTGCCAGCAGCTCTTCCGGGACAGGGACCCAGCAGTACTTC.

J is TRBJ2-1 and V is TRBV5-8; weak D call: TRBD1 (6 bases). CDR1 is SGHTS and CDR2 is YDEGEE in the germline V gene. There are 15 residues in the CDR3. The V end was cut by 6 bases, the J end by 4 bases, with 17 bases between. The CDR3 coding sequence is TGTGCCAGCAACCCAGGGGTAGCAGCTTACAATGAGCAGTTCTTC. Translation gives CASNPGVAAYNEQFF.

The chain's CDR3 is CASSAPGQGGYGYTF. CDR3 nucleotides: TGTGCCAGCAGTGCGCCGGGACAGGGCGGGTATGGCTACACCTTC. The chain uses TRBV25-1 and TRBJ1-2; TRBD1 matches at 9 bases. The CDR3 runs to 15 residues. Looked up from germline, CDR1 is MGHDK and CDR2 is SYGVNS. Trimming took 4 bases from V and 5 from J; bases not matched to a gene: 8.

The chain carries TRBV6-1 and TRBJ2-1; 7 nucleotides align to TRBD1. Germline CDR1 is MNHNS and CDR2 is SASEGT. With V trimmed by 6 bases and J by 7 bases, 6 bases remained unmatched. The CDR3 has 13 residues. CDR3 sequence (DNA): TGTGCCAGCAGGACAGGGTTGGATAATGAGCAGTTCTTC. Protein sequence: CASRTGLDNEQFF.

This clone was found once. This chain uses TRBV18 with TRBJ2-3; D not resolved. CDR3 length: 13 amino acids. Germline-derived CDR1 and CDR2 are KGHSH and LQKENI. The V gene lost 0 bases and the J gene lost 5 bases, with 6 bases spanning the gap. The CDR3 region has the DNA TGTGCCAGCTCACCACCTACGGAAGATACGCAGTATTTT. As protein: CASSPPTEDTQYF.

The V and J genes are TRBV11-2 and TRBJ1-1; the D gene is possibly TRBD1 (6 bases). Germline V gene lookup returns CDR1 SGHAT and CDR2 FQNNGV. This CDR3 contains 18 residues. Trimming took off 1 base at V and 2 bases at J, with 20 bases between the two ends. The CDR3 bases are TGTGCCAGCAGCTTAGTACGAGTGACAGGCTCAAAAAACACTGAAGCTTTCTTT. Translation gives CASSLVRVTGSKNTEAFF.

The chain joins TRBV18 to TRBJ2-7; D uncertain. Germline lookup yields CDR1 KGHSH and CDR2 LQKENI. Trimming stripped 0 bases from V and 3 bases from J, with 6 bases between. This CDR3 is 13 amino acids long. CDR3 nucleotide sequence: TGTGCCAGCTCACCACCGGGTATCTACGAGCAGTACTTC. Residues: CASSPPGIYEQYF.

Comment on this clone: Other nucleotide sequences from this sample produce the same CDR3. V gene TRBV30 combines with J gene TRBJ1-4; perhaps TRBD1 as D (6 bases). Germline CDR1 reads GTSNPN; CDR2 reads SVGIG (reference sequence). The V end was cut by 1 base, the J end by 2 bases, with 8 bases between. The CDR3 has 14 residues. Here the CDR3 reads CAWSEGGTNEKLFF. In DNA, the CDR3 is TGTGCCTGGAGTGAGGGGGGTACTAATGAAAAACTGTTTTTT. The full variable domain, completed using reference TRBV30 and TRBJ1-4, is SQTIHQWPATLVQPVGSPLSLECTVEGTSNPNLYWYRQAAGRGLQLLFYSVGIGQISSEVPQNLSASRPQDRQFILSSKKLLLSDSGFYLCAWSEGGTNEKLFFGSGTQLSVL.